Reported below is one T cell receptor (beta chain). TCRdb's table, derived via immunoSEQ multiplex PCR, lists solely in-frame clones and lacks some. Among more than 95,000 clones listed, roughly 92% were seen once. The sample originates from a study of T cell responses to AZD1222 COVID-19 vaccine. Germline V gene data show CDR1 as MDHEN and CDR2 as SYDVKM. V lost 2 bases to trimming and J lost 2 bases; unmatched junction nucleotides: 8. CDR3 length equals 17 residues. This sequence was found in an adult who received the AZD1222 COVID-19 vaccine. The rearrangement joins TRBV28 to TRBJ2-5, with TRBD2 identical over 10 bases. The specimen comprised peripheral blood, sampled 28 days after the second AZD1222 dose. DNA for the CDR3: TGTGCCAGCAGTTTAAGTCTAGCGGGAGATACACAAGAGACCCAGTACTTC. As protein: CASSLSLAGDTQETQYF.